The 4 T cell receptor beta chains reported below all come from one sample, sequenced in a study of cytomegalovirus exposure and HLA in healthy donors. 60 Vbeta and 13 Jbeta primers were used in PCR. Here immunoSEQ multiplex PCR was the method, and the copy in TCRdb shows in-frame clones only, minus some. The data hold fewer than 200,000 clones, with roughly 70% observed a single time. The sequenced material came from PBMCs. The origin of the receptors is a woman between 40 and 50 years old in good health and CMV-seropositive.

The J gene is TRBJ1-1, the V gene TRBV4-3; TRBD1 matches at 7 bases. The CDR3 spans 12 residues. V lost 3 bases to trimming and J lost 5 bases; unmatched junction nucleotides: 0. Germline V lookup: CDR1 LGHNA, CDR2 YSLEER. CDR3 region: CASSQTGTEAFF. CDR3 in DNA: TGCGCCAGCAGCCAGACAGGGACTGAAGCTTTCTTT.

The chain couples TRBV6-5 to TRBJ2-7; 9 positions match TRBD1. This CDR3 spans 12 amino acids. Losses at the gene ends were 10 bases for V and 6 bases for J; bases not matched to a gene: 7. Germline V CDR1 and CDR2: MNHEY, SVGAGI. The CDR3: CATGQGTREQYF. DNA for the CDR3: TGTGCCACCGGACAGGGGACTCGCGAGCAGTACTTC.

This clone appeared a single time. This is likely a read error, given that the CDR3 carries no conserved phenylalanine or tryptophan at its end. The rearrangement links TRBV13 to TRBJ2-3, with D perhaps TRBD2 (7 bases). Looked up from germline, CDR1 is PRHDT and CDR2 is FYEKMQ (reference sequence). The CDR3 contains 17 residues. Trimming stripped 4 bases from V and 4 bases from J, with 21 bases between. The CDR3 sequence: CASSSLLSGGSPDTQYS. CDR3 nucleotides: TGTGCCAGCAGCTCCCTCTTATCGGGGGGCAGCCCAGATACGCAGTATTCT.

The V gene is TRBV6-6, the J gene TRBJ1-6; 8 nucleotides match TRBD1. V lost 2 bases and J lost 7; bases outside the gene matches: 4. This CDR3 is 15 amino acids long. CDR1 is MNHNY and CDR2 is SVGAGI in the germline V gene (reference sequence). CDR3 bases: TGTGCCAGCAGTTACCGGACAGGGCAGAATTCACCCCTCCACTTT. Protein sequence: CASSYRTGQNSPLHF.